This T cell receptor beta chain was identified in a study of cytomegalovirus exposure and HLA in healthy donors. Primers: 60 Vbeta forward and 13 Jbeta reverse. Profiling relied on immunoSEQ multiplex PCR, and the TCRdb table lists in-frame clones only, not all of them. Of around 150,000 clones in the sample, more than 70% were seen once. Germline assignment: CDR1 LNHDA and CDR2 SQIVND (reference sequence). The CDR3 contains 12 residues. V was pared by 2 bases and J by 2 bases, with 4 bases between. The chain is built from TRBV19 and TRBJ2-7; D is unresolved. Material: PBMCs. The receptor was derived from a middle-aged man in good health and CMV-seronegative. CDR3 in amino acids: CASSISPYEQYF. The CDR3 DNA follows: TGTGCCAGTAGTATAAGCCCCTACGAGCAGTACTTC.